The 5 T cell receptor beta chains reported below all come from one sample, sequenced in a study of vaccination and CD4 T cells after COVID-19. The antigens of these receptors remain unknown. Sequencing of DNA taken from cultured CD4+ T cells relied on the Oncomine TCR Beta short-read assay. Via MiXCR, TCRdb re-called the PCR reads, giving one row per CDR3 protein. The table has 20,000 to 25,000 distinct CDR3 sequences, around two fifths seen once. Treatment: approximately nine-day PBMC culture with coronavirus spike peptide pools or control peptides (ViraFEST assay). The sample consisted of CD4+ T cells from blood, cultured in vitro, taken before SARS-CoV-2 vaccination. Every receptor here comes from a human donor who had recovered from COVID-19.

The gene calls are TRBV2 and TRBJ2-7; the match to TRBD2 covers 12 bases. The V and J ends lost 6 bases and 5 bases, in that order; junction bases with no gene match: 8. The CDR3 covers 15 residues. The germline CDR1 and CDR2 sequences are SNHLY and FYNNEI. The CDR3 DNA sequence: TGTGCCAGCAGGCCCAGACTAGCGGGAGTGCACGAGCAGTACTTC. It is translated as CASRPRLAGVHEQYF.

A word on this clonotype: An end of the junction differs from the germline gene, which may be a read error. CDR3 DNA sequence: TGTAGCGGGGAACTCCAAGAGACCCAGTACTTC. Translated: CSGELQETQYF. V usage is TRBV20-1 and J usage is TRBJ2-5; TRBD2 matches 8 bases. The CDR3 runs to 11 residues. Germline V lookup: CDR1 DFQATT, CDR2 SNEGSKA (reference sequence).

The rearrangement uses TRBV6-5 and TRBJ1-5, with D unclear. Trimming took 2 bases from V and 6 from J, leaving 11 bases between them. Germline CDR1 and CDR2: MNHEY and SVGAGI. CDR3 length equals 14 residues. The CDR3 region has the DNA TGTGCCAGCAGTTACAGGGAGGGCCTTCAGCCCCAGCATTTT. It translates to CASSYREGLQPQHF.

The chain is built from TRBV19 and TRBJ1-2; 9 bases are a match to TRBD1. Germline-derived CDR1 and CDR2 are LNHDA and SQIVND (reference sequence). The J segment lost 3 bases and the V segment lost 8 bases, leaving 7 bases of the junction unmatched. The CDR3 sequence is 14 residues long. The chain's CDR3 is CASQRDRDYYGYTF. The DNA of the CDR3 is TGTGCCAGTCAACGGGACAGGGACTACTATGGCTACACCTTC. Supplemented by reference TRBV19 and TRBJ1-2, the full variable domain reads DGGITQSPKYLFRKEGQNVTLSCEQNLNHDAMYWYRQDPGQGLRLIYYSQIVNDFQKGDIAEGYSVSREKKESFPLTVTSAQKNPTAFYLCASQRDRDYYGYTFGSGTRLTVV.

The chain carries TRBV7-9 and TRBJ1-1; 8 positions match TRBD1. This CDR3 has 11 residues. The trim removed 5 bases at V and 11 bases at J, leaving 4 bases unmatched. In germline, CDR1 is SEHNR, CDR2 FQNEAQ (reference sequence). This CDR3 is CASSPDRAAFF. CDR3 DNA sequence: TGTGCCAGCAGCCCGGACAGGGCGGCTTTCTTT.